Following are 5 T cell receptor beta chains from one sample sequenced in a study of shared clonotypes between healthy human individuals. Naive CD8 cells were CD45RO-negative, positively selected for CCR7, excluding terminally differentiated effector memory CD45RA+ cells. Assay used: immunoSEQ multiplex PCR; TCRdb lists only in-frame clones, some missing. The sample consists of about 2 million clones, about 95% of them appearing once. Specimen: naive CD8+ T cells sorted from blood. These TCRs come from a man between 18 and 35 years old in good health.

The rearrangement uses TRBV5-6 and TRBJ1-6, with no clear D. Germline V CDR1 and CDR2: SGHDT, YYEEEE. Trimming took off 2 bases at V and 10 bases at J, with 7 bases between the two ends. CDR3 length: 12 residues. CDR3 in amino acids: CASSFLVSPLHF. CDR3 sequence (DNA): TGTGCCAGCAGCTTTTTGGTCTCACCCCTCCACTTT.

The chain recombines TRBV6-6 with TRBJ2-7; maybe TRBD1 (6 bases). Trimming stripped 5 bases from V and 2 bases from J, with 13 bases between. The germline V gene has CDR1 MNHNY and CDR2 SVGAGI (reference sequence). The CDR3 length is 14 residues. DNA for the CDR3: TGTGCCAGCAGTAGGAGACAGGATCCCTACGAGCAGTACTTC. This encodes CASSRRQDPYEQYF.

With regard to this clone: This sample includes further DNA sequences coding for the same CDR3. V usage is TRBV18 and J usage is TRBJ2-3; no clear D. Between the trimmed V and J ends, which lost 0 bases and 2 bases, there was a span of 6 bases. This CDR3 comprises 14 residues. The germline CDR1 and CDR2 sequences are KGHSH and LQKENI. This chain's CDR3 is CASSPPSDTDTQYF. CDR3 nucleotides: TGTGCCAGCTCACCACCTTCCGACACAGATACGCAGTATTTT.

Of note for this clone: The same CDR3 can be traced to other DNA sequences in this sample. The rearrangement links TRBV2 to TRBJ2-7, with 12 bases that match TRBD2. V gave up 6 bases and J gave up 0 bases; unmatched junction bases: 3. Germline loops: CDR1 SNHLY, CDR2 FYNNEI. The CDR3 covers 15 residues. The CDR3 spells CASSEGLAGSYEQYF. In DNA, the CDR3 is TGTGCCAGCAGCGAGGGACTAGCGGGCTCCTACGAGCAGTACTTC.

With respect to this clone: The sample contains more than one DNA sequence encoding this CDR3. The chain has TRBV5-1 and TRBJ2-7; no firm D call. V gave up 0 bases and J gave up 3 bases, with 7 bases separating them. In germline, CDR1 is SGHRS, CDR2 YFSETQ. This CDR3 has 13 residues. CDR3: CASSLGLVYEQYF. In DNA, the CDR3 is TGCGCCAGCAGCTTGGGTCTGGTCTACGAGCAGTACTTC.